The subject of this entry is one TCR beta chain. What it recognizes is unknown. It was the roughly 110-subject validation cohort, separate from the roughly 700-subject first cohort, to which the donors belonged. Measured with immunoSEQ multiplex PCR; TCRdb has only the in-frame clones, and not every one. The sample records 150,000 to 250,000 clones, approximately 80% being singletons. The trim removed 5 bases at V and 6 bases at J, leaving 4 bases unmatched. From germline, CDR1 is SEHNR and CDR2 FQNEAQ (reference sequence). The CDR3 spans 13 residues. The data originate from a study of cytomegalovirus exposure and HLA in healthy donors. Whole-study results and caveats: The finding came from a later analysis; first-cohort TCR clusters tended to co-occur in the 130 or so validation repertoires. Among the CMV-associated chains, three were confirmed in vitro as specific for CMV antigens. Researchers catalogued approximately 160 TCR beta chains as cytomegalovirus-associated.

The TCR was taken from a woman under 40 in good health and CMV-seropositive. The specimen was PBMCs. This chain joins TRBV7-9 and TRBJ1-2; TRBD1 agrees at 9 bases. The CDR3 reads CASSPQGAHGYTF. DNA of the CDR3: TGTGCCAGCAGCCCACAGGGGGCCCATGGCTACACCTTC.